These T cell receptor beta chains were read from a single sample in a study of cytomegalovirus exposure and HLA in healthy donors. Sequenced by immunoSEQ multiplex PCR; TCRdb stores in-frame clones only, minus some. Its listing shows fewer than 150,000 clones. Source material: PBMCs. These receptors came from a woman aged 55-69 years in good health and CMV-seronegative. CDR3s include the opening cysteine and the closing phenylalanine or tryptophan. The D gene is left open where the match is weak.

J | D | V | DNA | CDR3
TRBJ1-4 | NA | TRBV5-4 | TGTGCCAGCAGCTTCGAGAGGGATGCACGTAGGGAAAAACTGTTTTTT | CASSFERDARREKLFF
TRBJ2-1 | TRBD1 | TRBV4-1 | TGCGCCAGCAGCCAGAAAAGACAGGGTACAAATGAGCAGTTCTTC | CASSQKRQGTNEQFF
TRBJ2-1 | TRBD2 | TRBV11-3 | TGTGCCAGCAGCTTAAGGCGGGGGGACAATGAGCAGTTCTTC | CASSLRRGDNEQFF
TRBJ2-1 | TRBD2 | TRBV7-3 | TGTGCCAGCAGCTCTAGCGGGGCTAGCTCCTACAATGAGCAGTTCTTC | CASSSSGASSYNEQFF
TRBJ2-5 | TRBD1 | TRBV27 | TGTGCCAGCAGTGACAGGGGAGGTGTGGAGACCCAGTACTTC | CASSDRGGVETQYF
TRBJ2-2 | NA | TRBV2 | TGTGCCAGCAGTGCCGGGAACACCGGGGAGCTGTTTTTT | CASSAGNTGELFF
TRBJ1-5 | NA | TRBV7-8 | TGTGCCAGCCCACCTAGCGGACAGCCCCAGCATTTT | CASPPSGQPQHF
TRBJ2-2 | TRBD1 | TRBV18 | TGTGCCAGCTCACCTTCGGGACAGATCACCGGGGAGCTGTTTTTT | CASSPSGQITGELFF
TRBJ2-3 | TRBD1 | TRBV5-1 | TGCGCCAGCAGCTTGACCACGGGACAGGGGATTTCCACAGATACGCAGTATTTT | CASSLTTGQGISTDTQYF
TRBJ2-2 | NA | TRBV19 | TGTGCCAGTAGTGAGGACAGTCCGAGGGAGCTGTTTTTT | CASSEDSPRELFF